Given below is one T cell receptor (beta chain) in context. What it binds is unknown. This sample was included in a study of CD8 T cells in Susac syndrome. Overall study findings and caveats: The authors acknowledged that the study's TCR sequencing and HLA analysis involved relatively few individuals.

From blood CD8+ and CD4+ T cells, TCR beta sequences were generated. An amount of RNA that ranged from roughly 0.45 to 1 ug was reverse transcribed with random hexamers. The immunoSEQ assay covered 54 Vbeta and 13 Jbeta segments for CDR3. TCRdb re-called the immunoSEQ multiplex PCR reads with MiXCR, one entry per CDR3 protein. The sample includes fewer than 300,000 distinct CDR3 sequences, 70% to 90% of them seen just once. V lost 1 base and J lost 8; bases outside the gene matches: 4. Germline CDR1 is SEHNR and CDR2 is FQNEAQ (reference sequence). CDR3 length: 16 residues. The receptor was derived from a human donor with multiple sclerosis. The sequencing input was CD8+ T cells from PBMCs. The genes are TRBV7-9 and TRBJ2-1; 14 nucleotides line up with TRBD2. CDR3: CASSLGGLAGAHEQFF. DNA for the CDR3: TGTGCCAGCAGCTTAGGGGGACTAGCGGGAGCCCATGAGCAGTTCTTC. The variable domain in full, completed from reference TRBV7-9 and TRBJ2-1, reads DTGVSQNPRHKITKRGQNVTFRCDPISEHNRLYWYRQTLGQGPEFLTYFQNEAQLEKSRLLSDRFSAERPKGSFSTLEIQRTEQGDSAMYLCASSLGGLAGAHEQFFGPGTRLTVL.